This T cell receptor (beta chain) was observed in a study of technical replicates of blood from a few donors. Trimming cost V 5 bases and J 3 bases, with 13 bases left between them. CDR3 length equals 14 residues. Germline lookup yields CDR1 SGHTA and CDR2 FQGNSA. Clones were sequenced by immunoSEQ multiplex PCR, and TCRdb holds only the in-frame ones, with some missing. Here the sample spans roughly 71,000 clones, roughly 92% being singletons. This clonotype was obtained from a human donor in good health. Sequenced: T cells isolated from PBMCs. This chain connects TRBV7-2 to TRBJ2-5; weak D call: TRBD2 (5 bases). In DNA form, the CDR3 reads TGTGCCAGCAGCCCACCGATGGGAGAAGAGACCCAGTACTTC. Amino acid sequence: CASSPPMGEETQYF. The complete variable domain, with remaining parts taken from reference TRBV7-2 and TRBJ2-5, reads GAGVSQSPSNKVTEKGKDVELRCDPISGHTALYWYRQSLGQGLEFLIYFQGNSAPDKSGLPSDRFSAERTGGSVSTLTIQRTQQEDSAVYLCASSPPMGEETQYFGPGTRLLVL.